This T cell receptor beta chain was retrieved from a study of T-cell reconstitution after alpha-beta-depleted transplantation in children. V shed 0 bases and J 5 bases; nucleotides not matched to a gene: 8. The CDR3 runs 16 residues. Germline CDR1 is MGHRA and CDR2 is YSYEKL. Preparation of the TCRbeta library involved a method that used unique molecular identifiers. TCRdb re-analysed the PCR reads in MiXCR, keeping a single row per CDR3 protein. The table shows around 800,000 distinct CDR3 sequences, with roughly 16% occurring only once. This rearrangement joins TRBV4-1 to TRBJ2-7, with 9 bases matching TRBD2. The origin of this receptor is a male patient aged 10 to 17 who had a stem cell transplant for acute lymphoblastic leukemia, so the T cells may come from the graft donor. The sequencing here drew on PBMCs, mostly from graft donor cells, taken 360 days after TCRalphabeta/CD19-depleted stem cell transplant. The CDR3 sequence is CASSQDPAGGPDEQYF. CDR3 coding DNA: TGCGCCAGCAGCCAAGACCCGGCGGGAGGGCCGGACGAGCAGTACTTC.